The present entry profiles one T cell receptor (beta chain) with its context. The antigen remains unidentified. This table comes from immunoSEQ multiplex PCR, and its TCRdb copy is limited to in-frame clones, with some not included. The sample contains roughly 120,000 clones, around 90% of which appear only once. The sample is drawn from a study of T cell responses to AZD1222 COVID-19 vaccine. Study-level findings and limits: The donors showed a predominance of white British ancestry and of females, with possible underestimation of clonal diversity. Repertoire sampling was restricted to post-peak T cell response timepoints.

The sequenced sample was peripheral blood, obtained 28 days after the second AZD1222 dose. This TCR came from an adult who received the AZD1222 COVID-19 vaccine.

CDR3 nucleotides: TGCGCCAGCAGCTTAGCGACAGGGAGCCTGAACTATGGCTACACCTTC. This translates into CASSLATGSLNYGYTF. The rearrangement uses TRBV5-1 and TRBJ1-2, with 7 positions matching TRBD1. Germline V lookup: CDR1 SGHRS, CDR2 YFSETQ. The CDR3 covers 16 residues. J lost 2 bases, V lost 2 bases, and 9 bases had no gene match. Complete variable domain (other parts from reference TRBV5-1 and TRBJ1-2): KAGVTQTPRYLIKTRGQQVTLSCSPISGHRSVSWYQQTPGQGLQFLFEYFSETQRNKGNFPGRFSGRQFSNSRSEMNVSTLELGDSALYLCASSLATGSLNYGYTFGSGTRLTVV.